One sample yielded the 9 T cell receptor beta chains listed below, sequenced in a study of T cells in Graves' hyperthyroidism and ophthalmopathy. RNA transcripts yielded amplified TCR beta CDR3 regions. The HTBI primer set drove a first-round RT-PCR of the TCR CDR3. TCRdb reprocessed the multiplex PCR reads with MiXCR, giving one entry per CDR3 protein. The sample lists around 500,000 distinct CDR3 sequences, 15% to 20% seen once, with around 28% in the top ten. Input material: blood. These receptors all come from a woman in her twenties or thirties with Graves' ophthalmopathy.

The CDR3 nucleotides read TGTGCCAGCAGTGAGGTTGGCGGGGCCAACGTCCTGACTTTC. It codes for CASSEVGGANVLTF. The rearrangement links TRBV2 to TRBJ2-6; unclear D gene. The germline gives CDR1 SNHLY, CDR2 FYNNEI. The V and J ends lost 3 bases and 4 bases respectively, with 7 bases between them. This CDR3 is 14 amino acids long.

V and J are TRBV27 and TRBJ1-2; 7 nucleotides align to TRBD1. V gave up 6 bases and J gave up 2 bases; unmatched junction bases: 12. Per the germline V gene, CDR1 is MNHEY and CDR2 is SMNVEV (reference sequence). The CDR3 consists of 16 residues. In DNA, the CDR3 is TGTGCCAGCAGCGTCCTGGGGGACAGTAAGAACTATGGCTACACCTTC. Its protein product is CASSVLGDSKNYGYTF.

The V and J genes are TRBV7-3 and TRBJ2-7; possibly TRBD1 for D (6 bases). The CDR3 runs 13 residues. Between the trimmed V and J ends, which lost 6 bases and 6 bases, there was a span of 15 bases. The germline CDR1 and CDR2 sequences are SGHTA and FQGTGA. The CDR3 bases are TGTGCCAGCAGTCGTGGACAGTGTGGCGAGCAGTACTTC. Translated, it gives CASSRGQCGEQYF.

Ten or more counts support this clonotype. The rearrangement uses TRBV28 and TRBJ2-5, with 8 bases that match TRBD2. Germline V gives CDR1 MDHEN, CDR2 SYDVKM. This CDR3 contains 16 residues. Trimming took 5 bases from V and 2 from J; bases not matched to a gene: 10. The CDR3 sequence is CASSPLGSGAQETQYF. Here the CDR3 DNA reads TGTGCCAGCAGTCCCTTGGGTAGCGGGGCTCAAGAGACCCAGTACTTC.

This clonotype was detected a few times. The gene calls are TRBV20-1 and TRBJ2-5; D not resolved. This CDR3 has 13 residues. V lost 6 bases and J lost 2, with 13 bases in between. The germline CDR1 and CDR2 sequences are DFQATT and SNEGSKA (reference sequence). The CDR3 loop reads CSAVDKPQETQYF. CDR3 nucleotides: TGCAGTGCGGTTGACAAGCCTCAAGAGACCCAGTACTTC.

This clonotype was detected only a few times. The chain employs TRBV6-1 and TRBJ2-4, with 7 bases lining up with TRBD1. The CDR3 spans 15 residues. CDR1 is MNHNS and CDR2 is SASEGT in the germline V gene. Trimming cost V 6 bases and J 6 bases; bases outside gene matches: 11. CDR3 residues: CASSPLTGDRNIQYF. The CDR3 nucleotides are TGTGCCAGCAGCCCCTTAACAGGGGACCGAAACATTCAGTACTTC.

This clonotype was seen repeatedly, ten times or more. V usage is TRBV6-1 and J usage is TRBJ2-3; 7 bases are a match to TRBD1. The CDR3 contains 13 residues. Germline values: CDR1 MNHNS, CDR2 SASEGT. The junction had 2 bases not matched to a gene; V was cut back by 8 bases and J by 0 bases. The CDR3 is CASRDRSTDTQYF. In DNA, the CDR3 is TGTGCCAGCCGGGACAGAAGCACAGATACGCAGTATTTT.

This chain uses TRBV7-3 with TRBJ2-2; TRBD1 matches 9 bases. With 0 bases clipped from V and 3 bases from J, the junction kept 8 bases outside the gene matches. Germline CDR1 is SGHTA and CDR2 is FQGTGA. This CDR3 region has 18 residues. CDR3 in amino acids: CASSLTRRDRDYTGELFF. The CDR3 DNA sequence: TGTGCCAGCAGCTTAACTCGCCGGGACAGGGATTACACCGGGGAGCTGTTTTTT.

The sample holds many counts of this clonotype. The CDR3 region is CASSGGTDRYEQYF. DNA for the CDR3: TGTGCCAGCAGCGGGGGGACAGATAGATACGAGCAGTACTTC. V usage is TRBV11-2 and J usage is TRBJ2-7; D might be TRBD1 (7 bases). The CDR3 totals 14 residues. Trimming removed 5 bases from V and 4 bases from J, with 15 bases in between. Germline-derived CDR1 and CDR2 are SGHAT and FQNNGV.